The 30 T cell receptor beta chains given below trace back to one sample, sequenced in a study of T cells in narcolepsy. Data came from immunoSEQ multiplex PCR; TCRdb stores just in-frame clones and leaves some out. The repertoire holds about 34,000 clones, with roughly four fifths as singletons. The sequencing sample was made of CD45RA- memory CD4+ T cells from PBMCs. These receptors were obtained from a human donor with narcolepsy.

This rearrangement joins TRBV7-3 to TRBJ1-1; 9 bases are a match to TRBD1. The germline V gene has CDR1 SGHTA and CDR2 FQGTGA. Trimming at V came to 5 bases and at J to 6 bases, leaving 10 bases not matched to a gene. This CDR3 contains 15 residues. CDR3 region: CASSPTGQGLSEAFF. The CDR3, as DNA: TGTGCCAGCAGCCCCACCGGACAGGGGTTATCTGAAGCTTTCTTT.

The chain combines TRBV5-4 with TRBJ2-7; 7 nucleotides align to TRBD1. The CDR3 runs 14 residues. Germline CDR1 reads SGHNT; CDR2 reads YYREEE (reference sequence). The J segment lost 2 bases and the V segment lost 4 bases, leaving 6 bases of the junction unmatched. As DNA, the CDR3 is TGTGCCAGCAGCCCGGGACAGTCTCCCTACGAGCAGTACTTC. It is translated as CASSPGQSPYEQYF. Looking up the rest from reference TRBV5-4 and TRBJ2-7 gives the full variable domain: ETGVTQSPTHLIKTRGQQVTLRCSSQSGHNTVSWYQQALGQGPQFIFQYYREEENGRGNFPPRFSGLQFPNYSSELNVNALELDDSALYLCASSPGQSPYEQYFGPGTRLTVT.

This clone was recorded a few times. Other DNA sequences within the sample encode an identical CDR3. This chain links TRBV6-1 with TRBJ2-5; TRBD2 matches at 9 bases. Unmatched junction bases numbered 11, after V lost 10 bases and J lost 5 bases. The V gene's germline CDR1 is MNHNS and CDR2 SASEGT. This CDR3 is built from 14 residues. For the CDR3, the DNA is TGTGCCATCCTCCTCAGGGCGGGGGGGGAGACCCAGTACTTC. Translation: CAILLRAGGETQYF.

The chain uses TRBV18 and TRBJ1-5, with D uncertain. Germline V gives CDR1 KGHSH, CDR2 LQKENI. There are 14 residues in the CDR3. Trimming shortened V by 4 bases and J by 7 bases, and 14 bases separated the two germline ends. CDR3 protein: CASSRSGKGQPQHF. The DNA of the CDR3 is TGTGCCAGCTCACGGAGCGGTAAGGGACAGCCCCAGCATTTT.

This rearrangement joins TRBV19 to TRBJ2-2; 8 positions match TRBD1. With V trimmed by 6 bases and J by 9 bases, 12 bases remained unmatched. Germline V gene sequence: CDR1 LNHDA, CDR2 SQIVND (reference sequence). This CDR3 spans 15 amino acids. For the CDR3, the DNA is TGTGCCAGTAGACCCTCAGGGGGCGTTCAACGGGAGCTGTTTTTT. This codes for CASRPSGGVQRELFF. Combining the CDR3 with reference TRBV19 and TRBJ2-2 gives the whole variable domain DGGITQSPKYLFRKEGQNVTLSCEQNLNHDAMYWYRQDPGQGLRLIYYSQIVNDFQKGDIAEGYSVSREKKESFPLTVTSAQKNPTAFYLCASRPSGGVQRELFFGEGSRLTVL.

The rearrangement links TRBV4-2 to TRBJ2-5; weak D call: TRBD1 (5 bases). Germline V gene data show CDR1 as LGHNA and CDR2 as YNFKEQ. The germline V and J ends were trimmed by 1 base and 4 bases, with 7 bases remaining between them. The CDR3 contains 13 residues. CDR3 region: CASSQVRGETQYF. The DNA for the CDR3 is TGTGCCAGCAGCCAAGTTAGGGGAGAGACCCAGTACTTC.

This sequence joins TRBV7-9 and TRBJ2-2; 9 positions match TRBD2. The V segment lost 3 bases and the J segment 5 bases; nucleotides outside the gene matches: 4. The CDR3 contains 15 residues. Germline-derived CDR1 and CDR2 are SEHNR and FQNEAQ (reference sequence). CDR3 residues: CASSFRSGGTGELFF. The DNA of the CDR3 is TGTGCCAGCAGCTTTCGTAGCGGGGGAACCGGGGAGCTGTTTTTT. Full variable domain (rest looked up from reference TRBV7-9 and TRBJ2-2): DTGVSQNPRHKITKRGQNVTFRCDPISEHNRLYWYRQTLGQGPEFLTYFQNEAQLEKSRLLSDRFSAERPKGSFSTLEIQRTEQGDSAMYLCASSFRSGGTGELFFGEGSRLTVL.

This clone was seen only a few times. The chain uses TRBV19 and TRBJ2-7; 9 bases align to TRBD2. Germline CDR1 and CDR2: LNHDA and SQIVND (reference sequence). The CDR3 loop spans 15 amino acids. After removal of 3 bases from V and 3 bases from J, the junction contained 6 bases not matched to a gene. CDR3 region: CASSMSGTSFYEQYF. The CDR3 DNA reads TGTGCCAGTAGTATGTCCGGGACTAGCTTCTACGAGCAGTACTTC. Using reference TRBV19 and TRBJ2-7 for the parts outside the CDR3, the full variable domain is DGGITQSPKYLFRKEGQNVTLSCEQNLNHDAMYWYRQDPGQGLRLIYYSQIVNDFQKGDIAEGYSVSREKKESFPLTVTSAQKNPTAFYLCASSMSGTSFYEQYFGPGTRLTVT.

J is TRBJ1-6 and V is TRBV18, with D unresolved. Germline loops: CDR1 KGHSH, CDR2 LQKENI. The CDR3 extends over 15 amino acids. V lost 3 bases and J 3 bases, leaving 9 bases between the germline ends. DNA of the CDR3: TGTGCCAGCTCACCCTCATATAGCTATAATTCACCCCTCCACTTT. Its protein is CASSPSYSYNSPLHF.

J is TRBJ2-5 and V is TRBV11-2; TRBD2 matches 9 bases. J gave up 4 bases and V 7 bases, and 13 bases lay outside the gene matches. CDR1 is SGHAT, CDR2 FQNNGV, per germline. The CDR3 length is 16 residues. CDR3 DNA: TGTGCCAGCAACCAGGCCCCTAGCGGGATTCCAGAGACCCAGTACTTC. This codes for CASNQAPSGIPETQYF.

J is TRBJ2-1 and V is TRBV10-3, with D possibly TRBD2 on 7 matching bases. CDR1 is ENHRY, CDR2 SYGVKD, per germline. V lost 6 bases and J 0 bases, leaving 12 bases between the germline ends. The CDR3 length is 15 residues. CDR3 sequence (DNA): TGTGCCATCAGGAAAGGGGGGGGCTCCTACAATGAGCAGTTCTTC. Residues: CAIRKGGGSYNEQFF.

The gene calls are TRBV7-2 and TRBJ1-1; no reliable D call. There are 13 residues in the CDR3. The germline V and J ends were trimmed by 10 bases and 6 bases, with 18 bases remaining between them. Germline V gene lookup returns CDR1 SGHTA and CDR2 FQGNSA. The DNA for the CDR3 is TGTGCCACCCGGGTCGCGGGATATCCTGAAGCTTTCTTT. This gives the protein CATRVAGYPEAFF.

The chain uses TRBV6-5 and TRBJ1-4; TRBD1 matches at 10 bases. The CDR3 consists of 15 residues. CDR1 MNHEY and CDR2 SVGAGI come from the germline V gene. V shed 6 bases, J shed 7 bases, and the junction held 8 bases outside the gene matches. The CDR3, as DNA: TGTGCCAGCAGAAGGGACAGGGGCGGTGGTGAAAAACTGTTTTTT. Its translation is CASRRDRGGGEKLFF.

The DNA of the CDR3 is TGTGCCACCTCCCCCCGGGGTAGTAATTCACCCCTCCACTTT. Protein: CATSPRGSNSPLHF. J is TRBJ1-6 and V is TRBV27; D gene unclear. Between the trimmed V and J ends, which lost 10 bases and 6 bases, there was a span of 16 bases. In germline, CDR1 is MNHEY, CDR2 SMNVEV (reference sequence). The CDR3 runs to 14 residues.

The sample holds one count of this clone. CDR3: CSVWGARGYTF. In nucleotides, the CDR3 is TGCAGTGTTTGGGGGGCGAGGGGCTACACCTTC. This chain connects TRBV20-1 to TRBJ1-2; D may be TRBD1 (6 bases). V was trimmed by 7 bases and J by 8 bases, leaving 14 bases between them. Germline CDR1 reads DFQATT; CDR2 reads SNEGSKA (reference sequence). CDR3 length: 11 amino acids.

The CDR3 nucleotides are TGCGCCAGCAGCTCAGTTGTATCGAACACTGAAGCTTTCTTT. It translates to CASSSVVSNTEAFF. The chain has TRBV5-1 and TRBJ1-1; no reliable D call. The CDR3 consists of 14 residues. V lost 3 bases to trimming and J lost 1 base, with 10 bases between them. In germline, CDR1 is SGHRS, CDR2 YFSETQ.

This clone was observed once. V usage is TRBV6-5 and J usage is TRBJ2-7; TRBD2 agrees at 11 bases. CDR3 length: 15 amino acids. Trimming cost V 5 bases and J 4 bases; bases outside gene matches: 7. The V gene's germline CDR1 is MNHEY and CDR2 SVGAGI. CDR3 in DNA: TGTGCCAGCAGTGCTCTAGCGGGAGGAAAGTACGAGCAGTACTTC. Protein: CASSALAGGKYEQYF.

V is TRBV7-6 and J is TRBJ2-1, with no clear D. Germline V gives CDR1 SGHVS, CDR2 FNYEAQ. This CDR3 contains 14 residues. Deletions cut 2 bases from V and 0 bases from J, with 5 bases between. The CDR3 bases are TGTGCCAGCAGCTTACCTTCCTCCTACAATGAGCAGTTCTTC. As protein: CASSLPSSYNEQFF.

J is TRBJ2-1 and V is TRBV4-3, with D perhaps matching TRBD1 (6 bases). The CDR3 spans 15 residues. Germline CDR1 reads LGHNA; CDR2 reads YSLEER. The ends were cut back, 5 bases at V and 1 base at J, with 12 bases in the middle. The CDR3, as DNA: TGCGCCAGCAGCACCGAAGGGGGATCCTACAATGAGCAGTTCTTC. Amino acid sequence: CASSTEGGSYNEQFF.

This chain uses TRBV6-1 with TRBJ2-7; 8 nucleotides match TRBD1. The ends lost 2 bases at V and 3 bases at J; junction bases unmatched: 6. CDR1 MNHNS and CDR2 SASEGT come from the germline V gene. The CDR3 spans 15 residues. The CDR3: CASSEQGAIVYEQYF. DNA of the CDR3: TGTGCCAGCAGTGAACAGGGGGCTATAGTCTACGAGCAGTACTTC.

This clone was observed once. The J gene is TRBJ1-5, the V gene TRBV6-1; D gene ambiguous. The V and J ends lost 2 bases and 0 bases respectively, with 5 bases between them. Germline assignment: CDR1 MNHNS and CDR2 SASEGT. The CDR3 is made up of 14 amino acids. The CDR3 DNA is TGTGCCAGCAGTGAAAGACGTAGCAATCAGCCCCAGCATTTT. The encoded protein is CASSERRSNQPQHF.

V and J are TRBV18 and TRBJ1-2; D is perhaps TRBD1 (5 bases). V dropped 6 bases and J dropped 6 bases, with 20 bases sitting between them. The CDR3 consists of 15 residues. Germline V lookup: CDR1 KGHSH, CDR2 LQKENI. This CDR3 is CASSLLGRTEDGYTF. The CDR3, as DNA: TGTGCCAGCTCGCTCCTGGGACGGACGGAGGATGGCTACACCTTC.

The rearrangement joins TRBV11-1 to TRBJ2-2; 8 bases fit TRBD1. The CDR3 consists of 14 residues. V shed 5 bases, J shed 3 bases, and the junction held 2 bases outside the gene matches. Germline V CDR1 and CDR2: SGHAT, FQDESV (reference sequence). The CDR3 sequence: CASSLDRDTGELFF. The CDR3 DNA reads TGTGCCAGCAGCCTGGACAGGGACACCGGGGAGCTGTTTTTT.

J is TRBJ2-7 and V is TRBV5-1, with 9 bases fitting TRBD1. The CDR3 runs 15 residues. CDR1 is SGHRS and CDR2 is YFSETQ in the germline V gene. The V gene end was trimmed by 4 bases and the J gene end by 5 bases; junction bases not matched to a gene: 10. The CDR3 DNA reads TGCGCCAGCAGCCAGGATTGGGACAGGGCCCACGAGCAGTACTTC. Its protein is CASSQDWDRAHEQYF.

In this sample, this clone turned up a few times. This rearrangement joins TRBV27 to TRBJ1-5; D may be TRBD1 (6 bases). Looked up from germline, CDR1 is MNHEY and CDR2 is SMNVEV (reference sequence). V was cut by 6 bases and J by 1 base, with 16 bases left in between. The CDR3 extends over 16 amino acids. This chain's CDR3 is CASRPRGDLSNQPQHF. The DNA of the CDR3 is TGTGCCAGCAGGCCAAGGGGGGACTTGAGCAATCAGCCCCAGCATTTT.

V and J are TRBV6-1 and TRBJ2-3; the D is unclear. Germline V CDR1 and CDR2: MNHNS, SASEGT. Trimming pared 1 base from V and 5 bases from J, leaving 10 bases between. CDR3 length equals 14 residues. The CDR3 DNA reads TGTGCCAGCAGTGAAGTGGGTGGTCTAGATACGCAGTATTTT. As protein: CASSEVGGLDTQYF.

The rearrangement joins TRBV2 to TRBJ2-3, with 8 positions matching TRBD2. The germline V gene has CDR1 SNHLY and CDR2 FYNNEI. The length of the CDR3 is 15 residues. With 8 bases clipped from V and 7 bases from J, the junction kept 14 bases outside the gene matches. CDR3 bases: TGTGCCAGCTCCGGAGAGAGCGGGAGAAGCTATACGCAGTATTTT. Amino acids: CASSGESGRSYTQYF.

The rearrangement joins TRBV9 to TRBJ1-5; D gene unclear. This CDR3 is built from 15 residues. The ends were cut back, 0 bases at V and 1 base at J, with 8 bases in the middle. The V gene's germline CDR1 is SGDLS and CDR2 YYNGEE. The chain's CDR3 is CASSVGQVSNQPQHF. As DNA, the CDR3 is TGTGCCAGCAGCGTAGGGCAGGTCAGCAATCAGCCCCAGCATTTT.

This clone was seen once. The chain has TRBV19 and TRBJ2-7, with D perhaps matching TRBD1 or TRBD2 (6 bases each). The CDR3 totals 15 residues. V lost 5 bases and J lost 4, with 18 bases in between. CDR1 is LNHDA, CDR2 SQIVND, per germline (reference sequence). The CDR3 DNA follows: TGTGCCAGTAGTCCCCGTGGAGGGGGTGTTTACGAGCAGTACTTC. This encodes CASSPRGGGVYEQYF. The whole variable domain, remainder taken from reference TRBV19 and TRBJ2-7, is DGGITQSPKYLFRKEGQNVTLSCEQNLNHDAMYWYRQDPGQGLRLIYYSQIVNDFQKGDIAEGYSVSREKKESFPLTVTSAQKNPTAFYLCASSPRGGGVYEQYFGPGTRLTVT.

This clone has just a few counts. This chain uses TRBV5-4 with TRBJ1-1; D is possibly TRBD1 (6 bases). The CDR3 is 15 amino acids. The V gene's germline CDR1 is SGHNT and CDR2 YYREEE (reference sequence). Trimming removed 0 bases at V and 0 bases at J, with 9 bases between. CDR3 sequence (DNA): TGTGCCAGCAGCTTGGAATGGACAGTGAACACTGAAGCTTTCTTT. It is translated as CASSLEWTVNTEAFF.